Below, 18 T cell receptor beta chains from the same sample are listed, as sequenced in a study of cytomegalovirus exposure and HLA in healthy donors. The PCR ran on 60 Vbeta and 13 Jbeta primers. This table comes from immunoSEQ multiplex PCR, and its TCRdb copy is limited to in-frame clones, with some not included. The table includes about 130,000 clones, about two thirds detected once. The sequenced sample was PBMCs. The receptors come from a woman aged 55-70 years in good health and CMV-seropositive.

This chain uses TRBV7-8 with TRBJ2-7; 8 bases fit TRBD1. This CDR3 has 15 amino acids. The trim removed 3 bases at V and 3 bases at J, leaving 7 bases unmatched. CDR1 SGHVS and CDR2 FQNEAQ come from the germline V gene. CDR3 loop: CASSLPRTGNYEQYF. The DNA of the CDR3 is TGTGCCAGCAGCTTGCCCAGGACAGGGAACTACGAGCAGTACTTC.

The V call is TRBV7-8, the J call TRBJ2-7; possible D gene TRBD1, 6 bases. Trimming left V 5 bases short and J 3 bases short, with 20 bases between. CDR3 length: 16 amino acids. CDR1 and CDR2 from the germline V gene are SGHVS and FQNEAQ. CDR3 sequence (DNA): TGTGCCAGCAGCGCCAACCTACAGGGTGTCGGCTACGAGCAGTACTTC. This sequence encodes CASSANLQGVGYEQYF.

The chain carries TRBV7-2 and TRBJ2-7; D is uncertain. V dropped 2 bases and J dropped 2 bases, with 7 bases sitting between them. The CDR3 loop spans 13 amino acids. The germline CDR1 and CDR2 sequences are SGHTA and FQGNSA. CDR3 residues: CASSLNPAYEQYF. The CDR3 nucleotides read TGTGCCAGCAGCTTAAACCCAGCCTACGAGCAGTACTTC.

The rearrangement links TRBV4-1 to TRBJ2-5; D perhaps matches TRBD2 (6 bases). Trimming shortened V by 8 bases and J by 4 bases, and 26 bases separated the two germline ends. The CDR3 is made up of 17 amino acids. Germline CDR1 MGHRA, CDR2 YSYEKL. This chain's CDR3 is CASLKAGRPPGRETQYF. The CDR3, as DNA: TGCGCCAGCCTCAAAGCGGGCAGGCCACCCGGGCGAGAGACCCAGTACTTC.

The chain has TRBV6-5 and TRBJ1-3; TRBD1 aligns across 10 bases. The CDR3 is 15 amino acids. V was pared by 6 bases and J by 4 bases, with 6 bases of the junction left unmatched. CDR1 is MNHEY and CDR2 is SVGAGI in the germline V gene. CDR3: CASSQDRGIGNTIYF. Written as DNA, the CDR3 is TGTGCCAGCAGCCAGGACAGGGGGATCGGAAACACCATATATTTT.

The chain's CDR3 is CASSARTGDGTGELFF. CDR3 in DNA: TGTGCCAGCAGCGCGCGGACAGGGGACGGCACCGGGGAGCTGTTTTTT. The gene calls are TRBV9 and TRBJ2-2; 9 bases map to TRBD1. J lost 4 bases, V lost 3 bases, and 7 bases had no gene match. Germline V lookup: CDR1 SGDLS, CDR2 YYNGEE. This CDR3 comprises 16 residues.

This rearrangement joins TRBV19 to TRBJ1-2, with 9 bases fitting TRBD1. V gave up 0 bases and J gave up 2 bases; unmatched junction bases: 10. From germline, CDR1 is LNHDA and CDR2 SQIVND (reference sequence). The CDR3 is made up of 18 amino acids. CDR3 in DNA: TGTGCCAGTAGTATAGATATTATCGGGACAGGGTCCAACTATGGCTACACCTTC. Its protein product is CASSIDIIGTGSNYGYTF.

V and J are TRBV10-2 and TRBJ1-2; maybe TRBD1 (5 bases). The CDR3 runs 12 residues. The germline gives CDR1 WSHSY, CDR2 SAAADI. Trimming pared 6 bases from V and 5 bases from J, leaving 10 bases between. The CDR3 bases are TGCGCCAGCAGCGAGGGGCCGTATGGCTACACCTTC. This sequence encodes CASSEGPYGYTF.

This clone was counted a few times. The gene calls are TRBV28 and TRBJ2-7; 8 nucleotides align to TRBD1. V shed 10 bases, J shed 0 bases, and the junction held 8 bases outside the gene matches. CDR1 is MDHEN and CDR2 is SYDVKM in the germline V gene. The CDR3 loop spans 14 amino acids. CDR3 in DNA: TGTGCCACCAATGGACAGGGAACCTCCTACGAGCAGTACTTC. Translating it yields CATNGQGTSYEQYF.

This clone was counted a few times. CDR3 loop: CAISQDSRLAGTDTQYF. DNA for the CDR3: TGTGCCATCAGCCAAGACTCCCGCCTAGCGGGCACAGATACGCAGTATTTT. The chain links TRBV10-3 to TRBJ2-3; TRBD2 agrees at 7 bases. This CDR3 region has 17 residues. Losses at the gene ends were 6 bases for V and 1 base for J; bases not matched to a gene: 13. The germline gives CDR1 ENHRY, CDR2 SYGVKD.

This chain joins TRBV11-2 and TRBJ1-1, with TRBD1 identical over 7 bases. V lost 5 bases and J lost 6; bases outside the gene matches: 6. The CDR3 loop spans 13 amino acids. Germline V gene data show CDR1 as SGHAT and CDR2 as FQNNGV. The CDR3 DNA sequence: TGTGCCAGCAGCCTAGGGCAGGGGGCTGAAGCTTTCTTT. This codes for CASSLGQGAEAFF. The whole variable domain, remainder taken from reference TRBV11-2 and TRBJ1-1, is EAGVAQSPRYKIIEKRQSVAFWCNPISGHATLYWYQQILGQGPKLLIQFQNNGVVDDSQLPKDRFSAERLKGVDSTLKIQPAKLEDSAVYLCASSLGQGAEAFFGQGTRLTVV.

This clone was seen a few times. The chain employs TRBV7-8 and TRBJ1-6; D might be TRBD1 (6 bases). V lost 1 base, J lost 5 bases, and 6 bases lay in between. This CDR3 is 14 amino acids long. Germline CDR1 SGHVS, CDR2 FQNEAQ. In nucleotides, the CDR3 is TGTGCCAGCAGCTTAGAGGGGGATAATTCACCCCTCCACTTT. Amino acid sequence: CASSLEGDNSPLHF.

The rearrangement links TRBV7-3 to TRBJ1-2; tentative D call: TRBD1 (6 bases). V lost 5 bases, J lost 1 base, and 8 bases lay in between. The germline V gene encodes CDR1 SGHTA and CDR2 FQGTGA. The CDR3 is made up of 13 amino acids. The CDR3 nucleotides read TGTGCCAGCAGCCCGGACAGTAACTATGGCTACACCTTC. It is translated as CASSPDSNYGYTF.

The gene calls are TRBV4-2 and TRBJ1-1; a possible D gene is TRBD1 (6 bases). With 4 bases removed from V and 3 bases from J, the gap between germline ends came to 30 bases. CDR3 length: 20 amino acids. Germline values: CDR1 LGHNA, CDR2 YNFKEQ. The CDR3, as DNA: TGTGCCAGCAGCCGAAGACCGACCAGCTTCAACCGACCAGGGGACACTGAAGCTTTCTTT. Amino acids: CASSRRPTSFNRPGDTEAFF.

In its sample, this clone was seen once. The chain links TRBV2 to TRBJ2-3; 7 bases fit TRBD1. Germline V lookup: CDR1 SNHLY, CDR2 FYNNEI. The CDR3 sequence is 13 residues long. The trim removed 8 bases at V and 0 bases at J, leaving 2 bases unmatched. This chain's CDR3 is CASRDRSTDTQYF. CDR3 coding DNA: TGTGCCAGCCGGGACAGAAGCACAGATACGCAGTATTTT.

The chain joins TRBV19 to TRBJ2-1; TRBD2 aligns across 7 bases. The junction had 3 bases not matched to a gene; V was cut back by 0 bases and J by 4 bases. The V gene's germline CDR1 is LNHDA and CDR2 SQIVND (reference sequence). The CDR3 is 15 amino acids. CDR3 protein: CASSIDVGRYNEQFF. CDR3 bases: TGTGCCAGTAGTATAGATGTCGGGAGGTACAATGAGCAGTTCTTC.

This chain uses TRBV19 with TRBJ1-1; 9 bases agree with TRBD1. The CDR3 sequence is 15 residues long. V shed 5 bases, J shed 5 bases, and the junction held 9 bases outside the gene matches. CDR1 and CDR2 (germline): LNHDA, SQIVND (reference sequence). CDR3 DNA: TGTGCCAGTAGTGCGTCCGGGACAGGGCGGACTGAAGCTTTCTTT. Translated, it gives CASSASGTGRTEAFF.

The rearrangement joins TRBV6-5 to TRBJ1-2, with D possibly TRBD1 on 6 matching bases. V was shortened by 7 bases and J by 2 bases, with 17 bases between the two germline ends. There are 15 residues in the CDR3. Germline V lookup: CDR1 MNHEY, CDR2 SVGAGI. This CDR3 is CASIPDRTSNYGYTF. The CDR3 region has the DNA TGTGCCAGCATCCCCGACAGGACGTCGAACTATGGCTACACCTTC.